Listed below are T cell receptor beta chains from one sample, sequenced in a study of T cells expressing NK-cell markers. TCRdb reprocessed the 5' RACE reads and keeps a single row for each CDR3 protein, giving no DNA. This sample lists 500,000 to 700,000 distinct CDR3 sequences; its ten largest clones have around 4%. Sequencing was carried out using blood T cells: a sorted CD56 or NKG2C T cell subset, CD4+ or CD8+ T cells, or bulk PBMC T cells (not recorded which). These receptor sequences come from a man aged 18 to 30 in good health. Both conserved end residues are part of each CDR3.

v_call	j_call	cdr3_aa
TRBV27	TRBJ2-1	CASSLSIGTSAYNEQFF
TRBV6-2/TRBV6-3	TRBJ1-4	CASSWSPGEKLFF
TRBV5-1	TRBJ2-7	CASSGQGSYEQYF
TRBV20-1	TRBJ2-1	CSARAPSGLHNEQFF
TRBV12-3/TRBV12-4	TRBJ2-1	CASSSGTSLFF
TRBV27	TRBJ2-1	CATESGRASYNEQFF
TRBV15	TRBJ2-5	CATSEREETQYF
TRBV6-1	TRBJ1-5	CASSAPPGESNQPQHF
TRBV3-1	TRBJ2-1	CASSQVTSGGQNHQFF
TRBV5-1	TRBJ2-1	CASSVGTSGATYNEQFF
TRBV7-9	TRBJ2-3	CASENPRGAPDTQYF
TRBV12-3/TRBV12-4	TRBJ2-7	CASSSINGQYEQYF
TRBV11-2	TRBJ2-2	CASSLEVRLVTGELFF
TRBV27	TRBJ2-3	CASSSGLAGGPGTDTQYF
TRBV12-3/TRBV12-4	TRBJ1-3	CASSYSGNTIYF
TRBV5-5	TRBJ2-2	CASSQDLPSNTGELFF
TRBV6-4	TRBJ2-1	CASSRRPDDEQFF
TRBV7-9	TRBJ2-6	CASSSPTWVANVLTF
TRBV7-6	TRBJ2-1	CASSPSPMRAPYNEQFF
TRBV7-9	TRBJ2-1	CASSPPGVSYNEQFF
TRBV12-5	TRBJ1-2	CASGLVATGANYGYTF
TRBV12-3/TRBV12-4	TRBJ2-2	CASSLLRVLGELFF
TRBV5-4	TRBJ1-3	CASSLKEGNTIYF
TRBV29-1	TRBJ2-2	CSVGVSLTGELFF
TRBV5-1	TRBJ2-3	CASSLNRGRTDTQYF
TRBV2	TRBJ2-7	CASSGGQGVYEQYF
TRBV6-1	TRBJ2-7	CASSIDVSPDEQYF
TRBV6-1	TRBJ2-1	CASSTPAGRHYNEQFF
TRBV12-3/TRBV12-4	TRBJ2-5	CASSHGLAQETQYF
TRBV5-1	TRBJ1-1	CASSQPGTPNTEAFF
TRBV20-1	TRBJ2-5	CSASSGTSGIKETQYF
TRBV20-1	TRBJ1-3	CSAIQGAENTIYF
TRBV7-9	TRBJ2-3	CASSLVTSESPDTQYF
TRBV20-1	TRBJ2-1	CSARPFGRADGDEQFF
TRBV13	TRBJ2-5	CASSLVPGAQETQYF
TRBV6-4	TRBJ2-3	CASSLRLFIDTQYF